This TCR beta chain was profiled in a study of post-analysis software for immune sequencing data. General study points: Four or five TRBV segments were more frequent in patients than controls; TRBV5-6, TRBV5-1 and TRBV20-1 belonged to this group. Relative to controls, patients with multiple sclerosis showed significantly lower normalized Chao1 diversity.

This clonotype was recorded at least ten times. Its antigen is still unknown. Built from TCR beta cDNA, the libraries had unique molecular identifiers in them. Roughly 0.5 million cDNA molecules were obtained from roughly 1.1 to 9.2 million T cells. One entry per CDR3 protein, called by TCRdb with MiXCR from the PCR reads. The sample lists about 200,000 distinct CDR3 sequences, approximately 30% occurring once. This CDR3 contains 14 residues. V lost 6 bases to trimming and J lost 0 bases, with 12 bases between them. Germline CDR1 is MDHEN and CDR2 is SYDVKM. The clonotype originates from a girl aged 2-17 years with multiple sclerosis. V usage is TRBV28 and J usage is TRBJ2-7, with TRBD2 as a possible D gene (5 bases). The specimen was blood. The CDR3 DNA reads as TGTGCCAGCAGCCTCCTCGGGGACTCCTACGAGCAGTACTTC. This codes for CASSLLGDSYEQYF.